Presented here are 21 T cell receptor beta chains from one specimen sequenced in a study of cytomegalovirus exposure and HLA in healthy donors. The protocol was immunoSEQ multiplex PCR, while the TCRdb copy is restricted to in-frame clones and leaves out a portion. This table has tens of thousands of clones, about 95% appearing once. Material: PBMCs. The receptors here all came from a man aged 18 to 30 in good health and CMV-seropositive.

The J gene is TRBJ2-1, the V gene TRBV6-4; possible D gene TRBD1, 5 bases. Trimming shortened V by 0 bases and J by 1 base, and 10 bases separated the two germline ends. CDR1 is MRHNA, CDR2 SNTAGT, per germline. There are 16 residues in the CDR3. CDR3 sequence: CASSDSGQGSYNEQFF. The CDR3 DNA reads as TGTGCCAGCAGTGACTCGGGGCAGGGTTCCTACAATGAGCAGTTCTTC.

The chain joins TRBV25-1 to TRBJ1-3; D gene uncertain. Trimming cost V 1 base and J 0 bases, with 13 bases left between them. There are 17 residues in the CDR3. Germline V gene data show CDR1 as MGHDK and CDR2 as SYGVNS. The CDR3 DNA follows: TGTGCCAGCAGTGAATCTGGCCCCCCGGGCTCTGGAAACACCATATATTTT. As protein: CASSESGPPGSGNTIYF.

CDR3 nucleotide sequence: TGTGCCAGTAGTATCAGGGACAGCCGCAATCAGCCCCAGCATTTT. Protein: CASSIRDSRNQPQHF. The rearrangement joins TRBV19 to TRBJ1-5; TRBD1 matches 7 bases. Germline trimming cut 3 bases from V and 2 bases from J; bases unmatched to any gene: 4. The CDR3 length is 15 residues. Per the germline V gene, CDR1 is LNHDA and CDR2 is SQIVND (reference sequence).

This rearrangement joins TRBV19 to TRBJ2-1; 8 positions agree with TRBD2. With V trimmed by 4 bases and J by 9 bases, 14 bases remained unmatched. CDR3 size: 16 residues. Germline loops: CDR1 LNHDA, CDR2 SQIVND (reference sequence). The CDR3 is CASSSPRSGGPPEQFF. The CDR3 DNA sequence: TGTGCCAGTAGTAGTCCCCGGTCGGGAGGGCCTCCTGAGCAGTTCTTC.

This chain uses TRBV2 with TRBJ2-5, with 8 bases matching TRBD1. Germline-derived CDR1 and CDR2 are SNHLY and FYNNEI. Losses at the gene ends were 6 bases for V and 2 bases for J; bases not matched to a gene: 8. This CDR3 contains 15 residues. CDR3 nucleotide sequence: TGTGCCAGCAGAGCCACAGGGGGGAGTCAAGAGACCCAGTACTTC. Translating it yields CASRATGGSQETQYF.

This chain joins TRBV9 and TRBJ2-7; a weak D match, TRBD1 (5 bases). The germline gives CDR1 SGDLS, CDR2 YYNGEE. The CDR3 covers 16 residues. Trimming shortened V by 0 bases and J by 7 bases, and 20 bases separated the two germline ends. This CDR3 reads CASSVAGNFRAGEQYF. The CDR3 DNA is TGTGCCAGCAGCGTAGCCGGTAATTTCAGGGCTGGGGAGCAGTACTTC.

V and J are TRBV18 and TRBJ2-3, with D perhaps matching TRBD1 (6 bases). The V gene's germline CDR1 is KGHSH and CDR2 LQKENI. V lost 4 bases, J lost 3 bases, and 14 bases lay in between. CDR3 length equals 15 residues. CDR3: CASSRRQVSTDTQYF. Written as DNA, the CDR3 is TGTGCCAGCTCACGTAGACAGGTTTCGACAGATACGCAGTATTTT.

The chain links TRBV21-1 to TRBJ2-3; TRBD2, as called in the table, went unchecked against the DNA. TRBV21-1 is tagged as a pseudogene. The length of the CDR3 is 19 residues. CDR3 amino acids: CASSKRGLAGESSTDTQYF. CDR3 DNA sequence: TGTGCCAGCAGCAAACGAGGACTAGCGGGAGAAAGTAGCACAGATACGCAGTATTTT.

The chain links TRBV11-2 to TRBJ2-1, with D maybe TRBD1 (6 bases). Trimming cost V 5 bases and J 8 bases, with 10 bases left between them. The germline CDR1 and CDR2 sequences are SGHAT and FQNNGV. The length of the CDR3 is 12 residues. Written as DNA, the CDR3 is TGTGCCAGCAGCAGAGGGGGAGATGAGCAGTTCTTC. Residues: CASSRGGDEQFF.

The chain has TRBV6-6 and TRBJ2-7, with D uncertain. The V and J ends lost 5 bases and 5 bases respectively, with 7 bases between them. Per the germline V gene, CDR1 is MNHNY and CDR2 is SVGAGI (reference sequence). The CDR3 extends over 11 amino acids. CDR3 loop: CASSTRDEQYF. CDR3 bases: TGTGCCAGCAGTACCCGGGACGAGCAGTACTTC.

The chain uses TRBV29-1 and TRBJ2-3; 16 bases are a match to TRBD2. V gave up 4 bases and J gave up 7 bases; unmatched junction bases: 11. The CDR3 runs to 17 residues. Looked up from germline, CDR1 is SQVTM and CDR2 is ANQGSEA. CDR3 nucleotides: TGCAGCGTTGGTGGAGGGACTAGCGGGAGGGCCGGGCATACGCAGTATTTT. This gives the protein CSVGGGTSGRAGHTQYF.

This clone was observed a single time. This chain joins TRBV5-4 and TRBJ2-3, with D maybe TRBD1 (6 bases). There are 15 residues in the CDR3. V lost 4 bases and J lost 1, with 13 bases in between. Germline V gene data show CDR1 as SGHNT and CDR2 as YYREEE (reference sequence). The CDR3 loop is CASSTPAGGTDTQYF. DNA for the CDR3: TGTGCCAGCAGCACGCCAGCAGGGGGCACAGATACGCAGTATTTT.

The J gene is TRBJ2-1, the V gene TRBV2; 11 positions agree with TRBD2. Germline values: CDR1 SNHLY, CDR2 FYNNEI. This CDR3 has 16 residues. Unmatched junction bases numbered 4, after V lost 4 bases and J lost 2 bases. CDR3 loop: CASSGLAGGPYNEQFF. The CDR3 region has the DNA TGTGCCAGCAGTGGGTTAGCGGGAGGGCCCTACAATGAGCAGTTCTTC.

The chain recombines TRBV5-6 with TRBJ1-5; tentative D call: TRBD1 (5 bases). Germline V gives CDR1 SGHDT, CDR2 YYEEEE. The CDR3 has 17 amino acids. V shed 0 bases and J shed 4 bases, with 17 bases lying between them. CDR3 loop: CASSLGGTGRSNQPQHF. The CDR3 DNA is TGTGCCAGCAGCTTGGGGGGAACAGGAAGGTCTAATCAGCCCCAGCATTTT.

The chain combines TRBV5-6 with TRBJ1-1, with 9 bases fitting TRBD1. The CDR3 loop spans 15 amino acids. V dropped 4 bases and J dropped 4; count of bases not matched to a gene: 8. Germline values: CDR1 SGHDT, CDR2 YYEEEE. Here the CDR3 DNA reads TGTGCCAGCAGCCACCGGACAGGGGTGACCACTGAAGCTTTCTTT. This gives the protein CASSHRTGVTTEAFF.

The V call is TRBV19, the J call TRBJ2-7, with a possible D match to TRBD1 (6 bases). The germline V and J ends were trimmed by 7 bases and 2 bases, with 27 bases remaining between them. This CDR3 spans 18 amino acids. Germline V lookup: CDR1 LNHDA, CDR2 SQIVND (reference sequence). CDR3 residues: CASTLRGQSQGSAYEQYF. The DNA for the CDR3 is TGTGCCAGTACCCTTAGGGGTCAAAGCCAGGGGTCGGCCTACGAGCAGTACTTC.

The chain links TRBV4-1 to TRBJ2-1; 10 bases line up with TRBD1. The trim removed 4 bases at V and 2 bases at J, leaving 2 bases unmatched. CDR1 is MGHRA, CDR2 YSYEKL, per germline. The CDR3 is made up of 15 amino acids. CDR3 in amino acids: CASSPGQGAYNEQFF. The CDR3 DNA is TGCGCCAGCAGCCCCGGACAGGGGGCCTACAATGAGCAGTTCTTC.

This sequence joins TRBV28 and TRBJ1-5; D is perhaps TRBD1 (5 bases). Germline lookup yields CDR1 MDHEN and CDR2 SYDVKM. The CDR3 has 12 residues. Trimming took off 7 bases at V and 6 bases at J, with 10 bases between the two ends. CDR3 DNA: TGTGCCAGCACGGGGGGGGGTCAGCCCCAGCATTTT. This sequence encodes CASTGGGQPQHF.

The chain couples TRBV6-5 to TRBJ1-2; D gene unclear. The CDR3 runs to 13 residues. Trimming shortened V by 7 bases and J by 7 bases, and 16 bases separated the two germline ends. From germline, CDR1 is MNHEY and CDR2 SVGAGI. As DNA, the CDR3 is TGTGCCAGCACCCCGGTTGGGCGGGGTGGCTACACCTTC. Protein product: CASTPVGRGGYTF.

The chain carries TRBV18 and TRBJ2-2; TRBD1 matches 10 bases. Germline V CDR1 and CDR2: KGHSH, LQKENI. V shed 3 bases and J 8 bases; nucleotides not matched to a gene: 6. The CDR3 runs to 15 residues. The CDR3, as DNA: TGTGCCAGCTCACCTCCGGGACAGGGGAAAGGGGAGCTGTTTTTT. Its translation: CASSPPGQGKGELFF.

This chain links TRBV5-4 with TRBJ2-7, with 13 bases fitting TRBD2. From germline, CDR1 is SGHNT and CDR2 YYREEE (reference sequence). The CDR3 runs to 15 residues. V was clipped by 2 bases and J by 2 bases; unmatched bases: 1. In nucleotides, the CDR3 is TGTGCCAGCAGCTTACTAGCGGGAGGGCCCTACGAGCAGTACTTC. Translating gives CASSLLAGGPYEQYF.